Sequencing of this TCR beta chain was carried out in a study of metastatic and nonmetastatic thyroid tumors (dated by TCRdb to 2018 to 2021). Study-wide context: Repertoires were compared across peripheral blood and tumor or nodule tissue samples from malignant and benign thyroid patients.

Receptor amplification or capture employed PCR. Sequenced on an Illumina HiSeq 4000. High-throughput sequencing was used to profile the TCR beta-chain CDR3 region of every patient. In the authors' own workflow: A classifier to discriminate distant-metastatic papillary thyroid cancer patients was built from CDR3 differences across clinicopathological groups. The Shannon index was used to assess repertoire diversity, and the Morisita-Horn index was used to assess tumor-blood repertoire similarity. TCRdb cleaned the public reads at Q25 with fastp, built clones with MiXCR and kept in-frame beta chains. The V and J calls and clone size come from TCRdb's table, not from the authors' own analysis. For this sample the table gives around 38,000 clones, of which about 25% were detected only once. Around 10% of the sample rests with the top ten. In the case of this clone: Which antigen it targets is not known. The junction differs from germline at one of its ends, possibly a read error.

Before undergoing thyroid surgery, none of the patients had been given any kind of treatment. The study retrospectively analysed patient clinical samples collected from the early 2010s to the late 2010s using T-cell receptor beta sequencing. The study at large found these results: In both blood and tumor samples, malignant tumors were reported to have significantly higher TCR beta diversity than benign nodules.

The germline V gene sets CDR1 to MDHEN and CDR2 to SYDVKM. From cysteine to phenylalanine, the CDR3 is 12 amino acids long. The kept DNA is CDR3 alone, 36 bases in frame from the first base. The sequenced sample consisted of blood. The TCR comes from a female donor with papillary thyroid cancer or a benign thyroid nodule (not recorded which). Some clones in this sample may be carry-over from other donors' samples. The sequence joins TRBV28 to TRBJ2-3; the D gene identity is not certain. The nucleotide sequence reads TGTGCCAGCAGTTTATGGGGTTATACGCATTATTTT. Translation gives CASSLWGYTHYF.